The 12 T cell receptor beta chains presented below share a single source sample, sequenced in a study of Graves' ophthalmopathy and Graves' hyperthyroidism (dated by TCRdb to the late 2010s). Sequenced on an Illumina HiSeq 2000. For repertoire sequencing, the TCR beta CDR3 regions were amplified from RNA transcripts. The first round of RT-PCR was done with HTBI primers and the Qiagen OneStep RT-PCR kit, and was followed by a second round of multiplex PCR, then size selection and purification. The raw public reads went through TCRdb reprocessing: fastp at Q25, MiXCR clone calling, in-frame beta chains kept. Entries are consolidated by CDR3 protein sequence, retaining the most common genes and DNA. This sample has approximately 640,000 distinct CDR3 sequences in its table, and under 50% of those were observed once. The top ten constitute under 3.5% of the sample. Sequenced material: peripheral blood. The receptors here all came from an adult man with Graves' ophthalmopathy.

The chain uses TRBV12-3 or TRBV12-4 and TRBJ1-4, with D maybe TRBD1 (5 bases). V shed 6 bases and J shed 13 bases, with 27 bases lying between them. This CDR3 has 16 amino acids. CDR3 in amino acids: CASSDHPGARRAGLFF. The CDR3 DNA is TGTGCCAGCAGCGACCATCCCGGGGCCCGACGGGCGGGACTGTTTTTT.

Concerning this clonotype: A much larger clone sits a single nucleotide away, making a read error possible. The J gene is TRBJ1-1, the V gene TRBV9, with no clear D. Germline loops: CDR1 SGDLS, CDR2 YYNGEE. Trimming shortened V by 5 bases and J by 0 bases, and 8 bases separated the two germline ends. The CDR3 is 13 residues long. CDR3 DNA: TGTGCCAGCAGGGCCACTTTGAACACTGAAGCTTTCTTT. Its translation: CASRATLNTEAFF.

A word on this clonotype: A much larger clonotype is one base distant, so this may be a read error. This chain joins TRBV24-1 and TRBJ2-2, with D perhaps matching TRBD1 (5 bases). Trimming shortened V by 2 bases and J by 6 bases, and 15 bases separated the two germline ends. This CDR3 region has 16 residues. Per the germline V gene, CDR1 is KGHDR and CDR2 is SFDVKD. CDR3 sequence: CATSDSVQGISGELFF. In nucleotides, the CDR3 is TGTGCCACCAGTGATTCGGTTCAGGGAATATCCGGGGAGCTGTTTTTT.

Details on this clonotype: At one end, the junction sequence differs from germline, possibly due to a read error. The chain uses TRBV29-1 and TRBJ2-7; D is perhaps TRBD2 (5 bases). The CDR3 has 11 amino acids. From germline, CDR1 is SQVTM and CDR2 ANQGSEA. CDR3 bases: TGCAGCGTCGAACTAACCGGGGAGCTGTACTTC. It encodes CSVELTGELYF.

The chain combines TRBV12-3 or TRBV12-4 with TRBJ1-2; D is ambiguous. The V end was cut by 5 bases, the J end by 8 bases, with 15 bases between. The CDR3 extends over 13 amino acids. CDR3 nucleotides: TGTGCCAGCAGTGTCCAGGTATCATTCGGCTACACCTTC. This translates into CASSVQVSFGYTF.

The table lists this clonotype with a few counts. V usage is TRBV5-4 and J usage is TRBJ1-2; TRBD1 might be the D (5 bases). In germline, CDR1 is SGHNT, CDR2 YYREEE (reference sequence). V shed 4 bases and J shed 1 base, with 11 bases lying between them. The CDR3 runs 14 residues. Written as DNA, the CDR3 is TGTGCCAGCAGCGGGTGGGACGGTAACTATGGCTACACCTTC. Amino acid sequence: CASSGWDGNYGYTF.

This clonotype was seen repeatedly, ten times or more. This sequence joins TRBV7-2 and TRBJ2-2, with unresolved D. CDR1 SGHTA and CDR2 FQGNSA come from the germline V gene. V lost 2 bases and J 7 bases, leaving 8 bases between the germline ends. There are 13 residues in the CDR3. This chain's CDR3 is CASSLTRDGELFF. As DNA, the CDR3 is TGTGCCAGCAGCTTAACGCGAGACGGGGAGCTGTTTTTT.

Notes on this clonotype: Mismatch with germline at one junction end may stem from a read error. The chain carries TRBV29-1 and TRBJ1-2, with 7 positions matching TRBD1. Germline V gene data show CDR1 as SQVTM and CDR2 as ANQGSEA. This CDR3 contains 11 residues. In DNA, the CDR3 is TGCAGCGGGGGACAGCCGGATGGCCACACCTTC. Encoded protein: CSGGQPDGHTF.

V is TRBV19 and J is TRBJ2-7, with unresolved D. Looked up from germline, CDR1 is LNHDA and CDR2 is SQIVND (reference sequence). This CDR3 is built from 14 residues. Deletions cut 2 bases from V and 2 bases from J, with 10 bases between. The CDR3 nucleotides read TGTGCCAGTAGTATAATGGCAACCACCTACGAGCAGTACTTC. This codes for CASSIMATTYEQYF. The full variable domain, with the rest looked up from reference TRBV19 and TRBJ2-7, is DGGITQSPKYLFRKEGQNVTLSCEQNLNHDAMYWYRQDPGQGLRLIYYSQIVNDFQKGDIAEGYSVSREKKESFPLTVTSAQKNPTAFYLCASSIMATTYEQYFGPGTRLTVT.

This clonotype was seen only a few times. The chain employs TRBV5-6 and TRBJ2-2, with TRBD2 identical over 8 bases. The CDR3 totals 17 residues. In germline, CDR1 is SGHDT, CDR2 YYEEEE. After removal of 1 base from V and 6 bases from J, the junction contained 11 bases not matched to a gene. DNA of the CDR3: TGTGCCAGCAGCTTGAGTTCGGCTAGCGGGCGTCCCGGGGAGCTGTTTTTT. Translated, it gives CASSLSSASGRPGELFF.

As for this clonotype: A clone one base away is much larger, so this may be a read error. The chain is built from TRBV10-3 and TRBJ2-2; TRBD1 agrees at 7 bases. The ends lost 11 bases at V and 6 bases at J; junction bases unmatched: 12. This CDR3 is built from 14 residues. Germline V gives CDR1 ENHRY, CDR2 SYGVKD. CDR3 bases: TGTGCCGGCAGTACCATTGACAGGGCCGGGGAGCTGTTTTTT. It translates to CAGSTIDRAGELFF.

V and J are TRBV7-6 and TRBJ1-6; TRBD1 agrees at 8 bases. CDR1 is SGHVS and CDR2 is FNYEAQ in the germline V gene. Trimming at V came to 3 bases and at J to 7 bases, leaving 5 bases not matched to a gene. This CDR3 is 15 amino acids long. The chain's CDR3 is CASSLAQGANSPLHF. DNA for the CDR3: TGTGCCAGCAGCTTGGCCCAGGGGGCGAATTCACCCCTCCACTTT. Full variable domain (remainder filled in from reference TRBV7-6 and TRBJ1-6): GAGVSQSPRYKVTKRGQDVALRCDPISGHVSLYWYRQALGQGPEFLTYFNYEAQQDKSGLPNDRFSAERPEGSISTLTIQRTEQRDSAMYRCASSLAQGANSPLHFGNGTRLTVT.